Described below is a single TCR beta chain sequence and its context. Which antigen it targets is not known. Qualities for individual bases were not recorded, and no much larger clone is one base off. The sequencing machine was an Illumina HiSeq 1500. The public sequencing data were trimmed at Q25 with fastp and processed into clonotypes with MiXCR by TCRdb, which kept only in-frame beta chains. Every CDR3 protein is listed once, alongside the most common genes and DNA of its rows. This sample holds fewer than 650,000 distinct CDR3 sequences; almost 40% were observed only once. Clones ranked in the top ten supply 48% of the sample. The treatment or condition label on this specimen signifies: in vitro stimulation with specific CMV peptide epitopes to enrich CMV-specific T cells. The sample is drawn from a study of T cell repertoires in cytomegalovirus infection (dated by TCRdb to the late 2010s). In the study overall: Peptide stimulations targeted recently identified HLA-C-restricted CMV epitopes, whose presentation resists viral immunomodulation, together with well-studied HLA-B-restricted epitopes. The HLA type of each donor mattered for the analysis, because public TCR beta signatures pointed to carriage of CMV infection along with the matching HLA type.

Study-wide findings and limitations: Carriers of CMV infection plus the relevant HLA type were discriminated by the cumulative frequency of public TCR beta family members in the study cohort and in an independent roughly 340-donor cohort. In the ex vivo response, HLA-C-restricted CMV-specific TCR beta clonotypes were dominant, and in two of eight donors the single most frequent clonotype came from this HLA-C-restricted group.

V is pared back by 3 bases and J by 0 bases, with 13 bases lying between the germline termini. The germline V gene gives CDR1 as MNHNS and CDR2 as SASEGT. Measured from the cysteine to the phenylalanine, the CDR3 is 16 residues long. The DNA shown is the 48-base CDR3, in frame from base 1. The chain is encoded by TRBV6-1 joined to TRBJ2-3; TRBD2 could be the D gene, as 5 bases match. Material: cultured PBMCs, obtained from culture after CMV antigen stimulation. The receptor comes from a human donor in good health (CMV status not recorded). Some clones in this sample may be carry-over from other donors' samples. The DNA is TGTGCCAGCAGTGAGGATCCGAGGGCTAGCACAGATACGCAGTATTTT. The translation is CASSEDPRASTDTQYF.